Listed here are 14 T cell receptor beta chains from one sample, sequenced in a study of blood T cells in healthy people across ages. Combining a sample-barcoded 5' primer with a J-beta primer mix, a second PCR ran for about 6 to 11 cycles. TCRdb processed the 5' RACE reads anew with MiXCR; each CDR3 protein has one entry. This sample has around 1,800,000 distinct CDR3 sequences, with 35% to 50% found just once. The sequenced material came from blood. The receptors originated from a human donor in good health.

This clonotype was seen only a few times. This chain uses TRBV5-5 with TRBJ1-2; 11 bases agree with TRBD1. The CDR3 runs 16 residues. Germline V gene lookup returns CDR1 SGHKS and CDR2 YYEKEE (reference sequence). With 3 bases clipped from V and 4 bases from J, the junction kept 8 bases outside the gene matches. CDR3: CASSWGTGGRIYGYTF. CDR3 nucleotide sequence: TGTGCCAGCAGCTGGGGGACAGGGGGTCGTATCTATGGCTACACCTTC.

The chain couples TRBV29-1 to TRBJ1-5, with D tentatively TRBD1 (6 bases). The CDR3 length is 12 residues. Trimming took off 4 bases at V and 11 bases at J, with 15 bases between the two ends. Germline V gene sequence: CDR1 SQVTM, CDR2 ANQGSEA. CDR3 in amino acids: CSVGGGAGTQHF. DNA for the CDR3: TGCAGCGTTGGTGGGGGCGCTGGGACCCAGCATTTT.

This clonotype was detected only once. This chain uses TRBV5-1 with TRBJ2-5, with D uncertain. Trimming shortened V by 3 bases and J by 9 bases, and 18 bases separated the two germline ends. The CDR3 covers 14 residues. Looked up from germline, CDR1 is SGHRS and CDR2 is YFSETQ. The CDR3 spells CASSSDSNPGAQYF. The CDR3 coding sequence is TGCGCCAGCAGCTCGGATTCGAATCCAGGAGCCCAGTACTTC.

The chain uses TRBV7-2 and TRBJ1-4, with 10 bases aligning to TRBD1. The V segment lost 1 base and the J segment 8 bases; nucleotides outside the gene matches: 7. This CDR3 region has 16 residues. CDR1 is SGHTA, CDR2 FQGNSA, per germline. CDR3 loop: CASSLEAGTGVEKLFF. The CDR3 DNA reads as TGTGCCAGCAGCTTAGAGGCCGGGACAGGGGTCGAAAAACTGTTTTTT.

V usage is TRBV7-3 and J usage is TRBJ1-5; the match to TRBD1 covers 8 bases. Trimming at V came to 11 bases and at J to 3 bases, leaving 12 bases not matched to a gene. Looked up from germline, CDR1 is SGHTA and CDR2 is FQGTGA. CDR3 length equals 15 residues. The CDR3 DNA reads TGTGCCGGAAGTCAGGGGGCTACTTACAATCAGCCCCAGCATTTT. It specifies CAGSQGATYNQPQHF. The variable domain in full, completed from reference TRBV7-3 and TRBJ1-5, reads GAGVSQTPSNKVTEKGKYVELRCDPISGHTALYWYRQSLGQGPEFLIYFQGTGAADDSGLPNDRFFAVRPEGSVSTLKIQRTERGDSAVYLCAGSQGATYNQPQHFGDGTRLSIL.

This chain connects TRBV4-2 to TRBJ2-1, with D hard to call. Germline V gene lookup returns CDR1 LGHNA and CDR2 YNFKEQ. There are 16 residues in the CDR3. The V end was cut by 1 base, the J end by 4 bases, with 14 bases between. The CDR3 spells CASSQGYPRPYNEQFF. CDR3 coding DNA: TGTGCCAGCAGCCAAGGGTACCCCCGCCCGTACAATGAGCAGTTCTTC.

The chain is built from TRBV7-2 and TRBJ2-4; no clear D gene. The better agreement between TRBJ2-5 and the DNA end casts doubt on the J call. This CDR3 has 14 amino acids. The germline gives CDR1 SGHTA, CDR2 FQGNSA. In DNA, the CDR3 is TGTGCCAGCAGCTTAGAAGCCACTTCGGAGACCCAGTACTTC. Translating it yields CASSLEATSETQYF.

The chain employs TRBV7-2 and TRBJ1-1, with TRBD1 matching 9 bases. Germline-derived CDR1 and CDR2 are SGHTA and FQGNSA. The CDR3 has 15 residues. J lost 3 bases, V lost 5 bases, and 7 bases had no gene match. CDR3 DNA sequence: TGTGCCAGCAGCCCGTACCGGGACAGGGACACTGAAGCTTTCTTT. Protein product: CASSPYRDRDTEAFF.

Ten or more counts support this clonotype. J is TRBJ1-1 and V is TRBV20-1; D is ambiguous. The CDR3 spans 12 residues. Germline-derived CDR1 and CDR2 are DFQATT and SNEGSKA (reference sequence). Trimming took off 7 bases at V and 1 base at J, with 10 bases between the two ends. The CDR3 loop is CSVLKSNTEAFF. The CDR3 DNA is TGCAGTGTTCTCAAGTCGAACACTGAAGCTTTCTTT.

The CDR3 loop is CASSLVGQKNYGYTF. For the CDR3, the DNA is TGTGCCAGCAGCTTGGTCGGACAGAAGAACTATGGCTACACCTTC. J is TRBJ1-2 and V is TRBV5-6; TRBD1 is a possible D gene (6 bases). Looked up from germline, CDR1 is SGHDT and CDR2 is YYEEEE. V was clipped by 0 bases and J by 2 bases, with 11 bases between them. The CDR3 loop spans 15 amino acids.

This clonotype turned up a few times. This chain uses TRBV5-6 with TRBJ2-7; D remains unclear. The CDR3 runs to 14 residues. Trimming removed 1 base at V and 2 bases at J, with 10 bases between. CDR1 is SGHDT, CDR2 YYEEEE, per germline. CDR3 residues: CASSLYGSAYEQYF. The DNA for the CDR3 is TGTGCCAGCAGCTTGTATGGGTCGGCCTACGAGCAGTACTTC.

The chain recombines TRBV20-1 with TRBJ2-3, with D unclear. Germline assignment: CDR1 DFQATT and CDR2 SNEGSKA (reference sequence). V was shortened by 3 bases and J by 0 bases, with 13 bases between the two germline ends. The CDR3 is made up of 15 amino acids. The CDR3 nucleotides read TGCAGTGCTAGGCGGTTCGGATATAGCACAGATACGCAGTATTTT. This codes for CSARRFGYSTDTQYF.

The chain links TRBV2 to TRBJ1-5; TRBD1 matches 8 bases. Germline CDR1 and CDR2: SNHLY and FYNNEI. Trimming removed 8 bases from V and 6 bases from J; junction bases left unmatched: 3. The CDR3 spans 12 residues. The CDR3 DNA is TGTGCCAGCGGGCAGGGGGCTCAGCCCCAGCATTTT. Encoded protein: CASGQGAQPQHF.

This clonotype occurred a few times. The chain has TRBV20-1 and TRBJ2-5; unclear D gene. There are 13 residues in the CDR3. CDR1 and CDR2 (germline): DFQATT, SNEGSKA (reference sequence). Trimming shortened V by 5 bases and J by 2 bases, and 12 bases separated the two germline ends. CDR3 bases: TGCAGTGCTTATCTATCCCGGCAAGAGACCCAGTACTTC. Translated: CSAYLSRQETQYF.